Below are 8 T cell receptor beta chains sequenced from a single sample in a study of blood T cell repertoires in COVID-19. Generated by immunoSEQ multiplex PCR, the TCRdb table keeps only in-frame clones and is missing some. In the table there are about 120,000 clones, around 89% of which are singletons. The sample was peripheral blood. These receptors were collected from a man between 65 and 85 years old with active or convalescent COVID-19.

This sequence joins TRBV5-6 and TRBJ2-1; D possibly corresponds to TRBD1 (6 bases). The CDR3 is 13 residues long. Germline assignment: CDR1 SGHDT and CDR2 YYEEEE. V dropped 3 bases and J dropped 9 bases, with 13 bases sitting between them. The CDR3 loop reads CASSWGPGGEQFF. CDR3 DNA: TGTGCCAGCAGCTGGGGGCCTGGGGGTGAGCAGTTCTTC.

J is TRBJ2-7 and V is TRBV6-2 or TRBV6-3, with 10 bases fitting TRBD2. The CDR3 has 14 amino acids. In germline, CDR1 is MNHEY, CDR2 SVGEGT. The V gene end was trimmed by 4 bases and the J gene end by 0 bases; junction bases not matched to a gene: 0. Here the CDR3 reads CASSWTSGSYEQYF. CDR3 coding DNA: TGTGCCAGCAGTTGGACTAGCGGCTCCTACGAGCAGTACTTC.

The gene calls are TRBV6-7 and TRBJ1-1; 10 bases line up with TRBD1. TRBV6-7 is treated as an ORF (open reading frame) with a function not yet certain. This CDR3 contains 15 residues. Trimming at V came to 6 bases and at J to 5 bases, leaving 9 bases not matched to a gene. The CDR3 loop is CASSRLGQGWTEAFF. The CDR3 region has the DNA TGTGCCAGCAGCCGCCTGGGACAGGGGTGGACTGAAGCTTTCTTT.

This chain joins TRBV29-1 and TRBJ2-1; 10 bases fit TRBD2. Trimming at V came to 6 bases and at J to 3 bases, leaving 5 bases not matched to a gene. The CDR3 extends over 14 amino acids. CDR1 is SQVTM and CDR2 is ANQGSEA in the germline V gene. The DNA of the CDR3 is TGCAGCGTAGCGGGAGGGCCTAACTACAATGAGCAGTTCTTC. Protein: CSVAGGPNYNEQFF.

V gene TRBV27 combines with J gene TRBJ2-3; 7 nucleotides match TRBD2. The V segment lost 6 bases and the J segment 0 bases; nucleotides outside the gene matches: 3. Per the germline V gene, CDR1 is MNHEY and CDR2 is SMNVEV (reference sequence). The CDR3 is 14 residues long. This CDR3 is CASRAGPSTDTQYF. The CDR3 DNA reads TGTGCCAGCAGAGCGGGACCGAGCACAGATACGCAGTATTTT.

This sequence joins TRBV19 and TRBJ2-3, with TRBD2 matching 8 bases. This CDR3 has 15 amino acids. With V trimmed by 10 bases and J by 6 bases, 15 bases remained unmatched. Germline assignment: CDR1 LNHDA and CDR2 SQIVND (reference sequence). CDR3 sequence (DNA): TGTGCCACCTCCCTCGCGGGAGGCCCGTGGGATACGCAGTATTTT. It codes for CATSLAGGPWDTQYF.

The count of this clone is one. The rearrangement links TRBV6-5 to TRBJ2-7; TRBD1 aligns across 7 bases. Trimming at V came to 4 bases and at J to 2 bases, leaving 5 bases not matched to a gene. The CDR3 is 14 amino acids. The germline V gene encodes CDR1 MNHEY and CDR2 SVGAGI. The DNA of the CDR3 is TGTGCCAGCAGTTTGGGGACAGTGCCCTACGAGCAGTACTTC. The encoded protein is CASSLGTVPYEQYF.

CDR3 nucleotides: TGTGCCAGCAGCACCCCCCAGGGGGCGAACACCGGGGAGCTGTTTTTT. Its translation: CASSTPQGANTGELFF. This rearrangement joins TRBV7-9 to TRBJ2-2; 7 positions agree with TRBD1. The CDR3 extends over 16 amino acids. J gave up 0 bases and V 5 bases, and 6 bases lay outside the gene matches. Germline CDR1 is SEHNR and CDR2 is FQNEAQ (reference sequence).